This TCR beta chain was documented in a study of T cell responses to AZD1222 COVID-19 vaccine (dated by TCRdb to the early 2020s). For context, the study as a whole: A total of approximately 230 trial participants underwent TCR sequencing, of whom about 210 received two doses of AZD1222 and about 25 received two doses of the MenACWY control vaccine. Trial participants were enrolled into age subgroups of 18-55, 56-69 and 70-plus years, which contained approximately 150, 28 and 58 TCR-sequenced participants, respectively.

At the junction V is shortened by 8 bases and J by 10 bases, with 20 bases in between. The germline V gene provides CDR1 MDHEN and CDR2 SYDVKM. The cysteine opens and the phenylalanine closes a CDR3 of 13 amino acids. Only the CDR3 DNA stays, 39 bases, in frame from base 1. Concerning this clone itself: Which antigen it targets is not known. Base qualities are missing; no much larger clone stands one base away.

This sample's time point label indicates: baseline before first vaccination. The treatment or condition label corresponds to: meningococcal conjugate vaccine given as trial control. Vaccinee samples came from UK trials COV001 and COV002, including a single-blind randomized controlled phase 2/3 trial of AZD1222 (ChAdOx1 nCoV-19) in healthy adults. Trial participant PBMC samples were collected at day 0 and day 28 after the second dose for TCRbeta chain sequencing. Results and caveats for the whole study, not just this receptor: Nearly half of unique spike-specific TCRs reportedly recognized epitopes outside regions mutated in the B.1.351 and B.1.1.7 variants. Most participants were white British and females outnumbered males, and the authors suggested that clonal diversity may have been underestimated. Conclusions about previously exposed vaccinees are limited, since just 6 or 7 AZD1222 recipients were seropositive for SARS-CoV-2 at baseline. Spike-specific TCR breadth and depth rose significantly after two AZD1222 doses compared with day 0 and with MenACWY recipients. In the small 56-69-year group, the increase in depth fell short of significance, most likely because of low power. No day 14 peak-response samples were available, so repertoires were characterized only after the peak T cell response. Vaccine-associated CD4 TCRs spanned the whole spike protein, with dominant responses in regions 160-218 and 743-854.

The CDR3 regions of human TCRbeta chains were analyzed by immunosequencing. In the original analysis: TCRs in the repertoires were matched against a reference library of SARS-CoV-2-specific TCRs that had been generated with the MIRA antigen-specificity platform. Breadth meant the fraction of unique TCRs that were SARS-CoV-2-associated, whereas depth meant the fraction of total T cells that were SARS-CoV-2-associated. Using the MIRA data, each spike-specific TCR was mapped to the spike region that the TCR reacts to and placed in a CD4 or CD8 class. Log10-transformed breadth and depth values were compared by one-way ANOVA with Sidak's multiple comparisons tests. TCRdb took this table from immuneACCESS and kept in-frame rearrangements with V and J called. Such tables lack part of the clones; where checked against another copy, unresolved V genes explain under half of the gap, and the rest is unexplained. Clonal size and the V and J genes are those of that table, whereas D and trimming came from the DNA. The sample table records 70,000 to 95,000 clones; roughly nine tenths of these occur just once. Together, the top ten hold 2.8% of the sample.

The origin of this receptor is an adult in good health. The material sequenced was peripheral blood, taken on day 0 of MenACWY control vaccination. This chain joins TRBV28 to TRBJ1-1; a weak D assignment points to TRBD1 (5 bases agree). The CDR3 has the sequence CASWGRTGVGAFF. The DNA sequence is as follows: TGTGCCAGCTGGGGTCGAACGGGGGTGGGAGCTTTCTTT.